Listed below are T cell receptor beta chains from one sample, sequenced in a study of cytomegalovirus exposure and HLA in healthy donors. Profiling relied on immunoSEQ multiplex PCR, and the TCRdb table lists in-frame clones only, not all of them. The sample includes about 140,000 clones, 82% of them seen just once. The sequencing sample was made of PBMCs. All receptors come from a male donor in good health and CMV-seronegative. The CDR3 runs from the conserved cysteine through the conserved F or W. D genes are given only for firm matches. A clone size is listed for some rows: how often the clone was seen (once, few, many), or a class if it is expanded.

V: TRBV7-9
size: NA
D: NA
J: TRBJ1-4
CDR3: CASSLGVGDSEKLFF
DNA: TGTGCCAGCAGCTTAGGAGTCGGGGATTCCGAAAAACTGTTTTTT

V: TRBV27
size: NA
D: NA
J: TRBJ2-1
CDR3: CASSLGAVSSYNEQFF
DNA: TGTGCCAGCAGTTTAGGGGCGGTAAGCTCCTACAATGAGCAGTTCTTC

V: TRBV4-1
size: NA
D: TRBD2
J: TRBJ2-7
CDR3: CATLSGLSYEQYF
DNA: TGCGCCACCCTTAGCGGGCTATCCTACGAGCAGTACTTC

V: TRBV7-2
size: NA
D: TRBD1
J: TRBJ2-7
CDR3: CASSLNAGGYEQYF
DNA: TGTGCCAGCAGCTTAAATGCAGGGGGCTACGAGCAGTACTTC

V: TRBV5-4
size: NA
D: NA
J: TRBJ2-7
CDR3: CASSYAAYEQYF
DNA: TGTGCCAGCAGCTATGCGGCCTACGAGCAGTACTTC

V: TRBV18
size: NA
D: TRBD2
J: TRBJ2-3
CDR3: CASSPPGVAGAGDTQYF
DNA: TGTGCCAGCTCACCACCCGGCGTAGCGGGAGCGGGAGATACGCAGTATTTT

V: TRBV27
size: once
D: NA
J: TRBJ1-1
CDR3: CASSLAGLTEAFF
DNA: TGTGCCAGCAGTTTGGCAGGACTCACTGAAGCTTTCTTT

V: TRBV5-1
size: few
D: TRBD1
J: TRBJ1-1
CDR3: CASSLVAGGKNTEAFF
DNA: TGCGCCAGCAGCTTGGTTGCAGGGGGCAAGAACACTGAAGCTTTCTTT

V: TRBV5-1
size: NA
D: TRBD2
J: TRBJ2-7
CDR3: CASSPGLAGELQQYF
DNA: TGCGCCAGCAGCCCCGGACTAGCGGGAGAATTGCAGCAGTACTTC

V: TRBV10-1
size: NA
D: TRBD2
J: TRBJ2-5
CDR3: CASSEGRELGETQYF
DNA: TGCGCCAGCAGTGAGGGGCGGGAGCTTGGAGAGACCCAGTACTTC

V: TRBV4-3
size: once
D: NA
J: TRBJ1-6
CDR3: CASSQDRRGSSYNSPLHF
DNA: TGCGCCAGCAGCCAAGATAGGAGAGGGAGCTCCTATAATTCACCCCTCCACTTT

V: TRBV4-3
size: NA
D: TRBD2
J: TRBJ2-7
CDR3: CASSQDTSGYEQYF
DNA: TGCGCCAGCAGCCAAGATACTAGCGGTTACGAGCAGTACTTC

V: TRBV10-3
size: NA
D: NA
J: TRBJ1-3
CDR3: CAISGGPNSGNTIYF
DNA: TGTGCCATCAGTGGGGGGCCGAACTCTGGAAACACCATATATTTT

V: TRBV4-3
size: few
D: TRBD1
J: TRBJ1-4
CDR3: CASSTTGGADEKLFF
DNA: TGCGCCAGCAGCACAACAGGGGGCGCGGATGAAAAACTGTTTTTT

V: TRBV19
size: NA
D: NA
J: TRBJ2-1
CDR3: CASRRVGGSSYNEQFF
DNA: TGTGCCAGTAGGAGGGTTGGGGGGAGCTCCTACAATGAGCAGTTCTTC

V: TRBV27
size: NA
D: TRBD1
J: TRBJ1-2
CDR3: CASSLTGGTNYGYTF
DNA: TGTGCCAGCAGTTTAACAGGGGGCACTAACTATGGCTACACCTTC

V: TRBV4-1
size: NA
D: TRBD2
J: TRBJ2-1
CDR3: CASSQEVPKPSGSFYEQFF
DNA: TGCGCCAGCAGCCAAGAAGTCCCGAAACCTAGCGGGAGCTTTTATGAGCAGTTCTTC

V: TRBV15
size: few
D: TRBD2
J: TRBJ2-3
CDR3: CATSREEAGEIDTQYF
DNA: TGTGCCACCAGCAGGGAGGAAGCGGGAGAAATAGATACGCAGTATTTT

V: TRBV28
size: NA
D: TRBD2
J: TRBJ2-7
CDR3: CASSSGGGGAASSYEQYF
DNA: TGTGCCAGCAGTTCCGGCGGGGGGGGAGCGGCGAGCTCCTACGAGCAGTACTTC

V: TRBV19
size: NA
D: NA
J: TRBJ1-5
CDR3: CASSIGQSSNQPQHF
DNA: TGTGCCAGTAGTATTGGACAGTCTAGCAATCAGCCCCAGCATTTT

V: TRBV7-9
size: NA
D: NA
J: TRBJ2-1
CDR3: CASSLAGAYNEQFF
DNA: TGTGCCAGCAGCTTAGCGGGAGCCTACAATGAGCAGTTCTTC

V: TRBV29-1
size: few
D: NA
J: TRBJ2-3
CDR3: CSAPGQPAENTQYF
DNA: TGCAGCGCCCCAGGACAGCCTGCGGAGAATACGCAGTATTTT

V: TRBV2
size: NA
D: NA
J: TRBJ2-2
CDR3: CASSESLRQVNTGELFF
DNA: TGTGCCAGCAGTGAATCTCTCAGACAGGTTAACACCGGGGAGCTGTTTTTT

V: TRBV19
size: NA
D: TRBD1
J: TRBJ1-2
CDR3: CASTSERGHGYTF
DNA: TGTGCCTCAACCTCGGAGAGGGGGCATGGCTACACCTTC

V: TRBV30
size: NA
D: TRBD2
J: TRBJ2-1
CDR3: CAWKPPGREDYNEQFF
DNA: TGTGCCTGGAAACCCCCTGGGCGGGAGGACTACAATGAGCAGTTCTTC

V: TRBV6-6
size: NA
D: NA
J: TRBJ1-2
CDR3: CASSSPRRVFYGYTF
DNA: TGTGCCAGCAGTTCCCCCCGCCGGGTCTTCTATGGCTACACCTTC

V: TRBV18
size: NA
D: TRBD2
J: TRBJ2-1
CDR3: CASSPASGRIINEQFF
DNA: TGTGCCAGCTCACCCGCTAGCGGGAGGATTATCAATGAGCAGTTCTTC

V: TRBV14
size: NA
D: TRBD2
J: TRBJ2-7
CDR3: CASSQDFAGVYEQYF
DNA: TGTGCCAGCAGCCAAGATTTTGCGGGGGTCTACGAGCAGTACTTC

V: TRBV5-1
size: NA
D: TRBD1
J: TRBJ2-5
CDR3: CASRTEGGVGETQYF
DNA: TGCGCCAGCAGGACCGAAGGGGGCGTGGGAGAGACCCAGTACTTC

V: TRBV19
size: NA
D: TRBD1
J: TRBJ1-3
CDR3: CASRTGGTGNTIYF
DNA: TGTGCCAGTAGGACAGGGGGCACTGGAAACACCATATATTTT

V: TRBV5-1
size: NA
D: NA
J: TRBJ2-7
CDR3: CASRGGGDEQYF
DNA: TGCGCCAGCAGGGGTGGAGGCGACGAGCAGTACTTC

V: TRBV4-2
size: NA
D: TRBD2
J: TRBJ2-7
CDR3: CASSYAGGSSYEQYF
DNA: TGTGCCAGCAGCTATGCGGGAGGGAGCTCCTACGAGCAGTACTTC

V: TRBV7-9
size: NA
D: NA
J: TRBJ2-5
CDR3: CASVSQGRGETQYF
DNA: TGTGCCAGCGTTAGTCAGGGGCGAGGGGAGACCCAGTACTTC

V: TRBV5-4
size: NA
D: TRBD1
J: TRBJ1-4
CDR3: CASSLRIQGVGEKLFF
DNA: TGTGCCAGCAGCTTACGGATCCAGGGGGTGGGGGAAAAACTGTTTTTT

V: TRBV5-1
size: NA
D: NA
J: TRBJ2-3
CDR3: CASSLGQRGDTQYF
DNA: TGCGCCAGCAGCCTAGGACAGAGAGGAGATACGCAGTATTTT

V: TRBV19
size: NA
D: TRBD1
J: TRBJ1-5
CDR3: CASSANRGLSNQPQHF
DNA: TGTGCCAGTAGTGCTAACAGGGGGCTTAGCAATCAGCCCCAGCATTTT

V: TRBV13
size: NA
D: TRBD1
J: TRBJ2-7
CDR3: CASSTTGASYEQYF
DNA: TGTGCCAGCAGCACCACAGGGGCTTCCTACGAGCAGTACTTC

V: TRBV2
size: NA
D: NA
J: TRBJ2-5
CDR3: CASWAETQYF
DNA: TGTGCCAGCTGGGCGGAGACCCAGTACTTC

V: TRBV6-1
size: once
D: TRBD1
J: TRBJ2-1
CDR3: CASIQTGRSNEQFF
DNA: TGTGCCAGCATTCAGACAGGGCGGAGCAATGAGCAGTTCTTC

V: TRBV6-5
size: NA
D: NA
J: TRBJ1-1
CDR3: CASTGDGPEAFF
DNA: TGTGCCAGCACAGGGGACGGCCCTGAAGCTTTCTTT

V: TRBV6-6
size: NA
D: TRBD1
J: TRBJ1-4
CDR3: CASSYSGTGGEKLFF
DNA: TGTGCCAGCAGTTACTCGGGGACAGGGGGCGAAAAACTGTTTTTT

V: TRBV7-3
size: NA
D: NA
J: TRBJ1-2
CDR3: CASSSPDRDQAIHGYTF
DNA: TGTGCCAGCAGTTCTCCTGACCGGGATCAAGCTATACATGGCTACACCTTC

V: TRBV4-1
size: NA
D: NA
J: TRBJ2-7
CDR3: CASSAQGHEQYF
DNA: TGCGCCAGCAGCGCACAGGGTCACGAGCAGTACTTC

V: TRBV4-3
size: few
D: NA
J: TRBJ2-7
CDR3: CASSQEASGFSSYEQYF
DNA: TGCGCCAGCAGCCAAGAAGCGAGCGGGTTTAGCTCCTACGAGCAGTACTTC

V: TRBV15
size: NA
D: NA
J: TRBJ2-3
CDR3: CATSRGGGGPTDTQYF
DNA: TGTGCCACCAGCAGAGGGGGAGGAGGCCCGACAGATACGCAGTATTTT

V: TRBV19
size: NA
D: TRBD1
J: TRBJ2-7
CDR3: CASSLDRGTRDEQYF
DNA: TGTGCCAGTAGTTTAGACAGGGGGACCCGAGACGAGCAGTACTTC

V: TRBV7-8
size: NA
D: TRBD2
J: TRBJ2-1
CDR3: CASSLSGLAGGYEQFF
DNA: TGTGCCAGCAGCTTAAGTGGACTAGCGGGAGGCTATGAGCAGTTCTTC

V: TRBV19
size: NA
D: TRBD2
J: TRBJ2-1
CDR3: CASSIDPPSGSISIGLEQFF
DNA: TGTGCCAGTAGTATAGATCCTCCTAGCGGGAGTATTTCGATAGGGCTTGAGCAGTTCTTC

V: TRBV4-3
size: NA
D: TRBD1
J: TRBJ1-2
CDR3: CASSQDGQGVYGYTF
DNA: TGCGCCAGCAGCCAAGACGGACAGGGGGTCTATGGCTACACCTTC

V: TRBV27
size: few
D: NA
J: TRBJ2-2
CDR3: CASSPLTIPGELFF
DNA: TGTGCCAGCAGTCCGCTAACCATCCCCGGGGAGCTGTTTTTT

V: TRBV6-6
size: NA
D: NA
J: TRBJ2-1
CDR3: CASTSGRLYNEQFF
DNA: TGTGCCAGCACCTCAGGGCGCCTCTACAATGAGCAGTTCTTC

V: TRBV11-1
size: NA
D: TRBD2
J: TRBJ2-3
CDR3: CASSSGTSGSTDTQYF
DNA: TGTGCCAGCAGCTCGGGGACTAGCGGGAGCACAGATACGCAGTATTTT

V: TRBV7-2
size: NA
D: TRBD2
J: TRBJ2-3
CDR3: CASSLRTSGSADTQYF
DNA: TGTGCCAGCAGCCTCCGGACTAGCGGGAGTGCAGATACGCAGTATTTT

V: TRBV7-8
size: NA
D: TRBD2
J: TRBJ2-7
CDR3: CASSPLAGPYEQYF
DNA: TGTGCCAGCAGCCCTTTAGCGGGACCCTACGAGCAGTACTTC

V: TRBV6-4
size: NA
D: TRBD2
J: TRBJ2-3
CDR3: CASRSRAGSTDTQYF
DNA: TGTGCCAGCAGATCAAGAGCGGGAAGCACAGATACGCAGTATTTT

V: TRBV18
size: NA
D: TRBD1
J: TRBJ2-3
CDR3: CASSPIGTGGDASTDTQYF
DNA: TGTGCCAGCTCACCGATAGGGACAGGGGGCGATGCTAGCACAGATACGCAGTATTTT

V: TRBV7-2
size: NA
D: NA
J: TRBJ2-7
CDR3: CASSVGSEQYF
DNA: TGTGCCAGCAGCGTAGGTAGCGAGCAGTACTTC